This TCR beta chain originates from a study of blood T cell repertoires in COVID-19. Study as a whole: Italy, Spain and the United States were the sources of the convalescent and acute COVID-19 samples. Sources were T cells, B-cell-depleted T cells, or PBMCs; the material itself was cDNA or gDNA.

As handled by the study authors: Estimation of nucleated cell counts relied on the amplification of reference gene primers. Here immunoSEQ multiplex PCR was the method, and the copy in TCRdb shows in-frame clones only, minus some. That table furnishes V, J and clone size, whereas the DNA furnished D and trimming. The sample has 53,000 or so clones, roughly 78% seen once. The CDR3 covers 16 residues. Trimming pared 4 bases from V and 3 bases from J, leaving 19 bases between. CDR1 is SGHRS and CDR2 is YFSETQ in the germline V gene. The chain uses TRBV5-1 and TRBJ2-5; possibly TRBD1 for D (6 bases). The sequenced sample consisted of peripheral blood. This sequence originates from a man in his sixties with acute or convalescent COVID-19. CDR3 loop: CASSLLGAGAEETQYF. In DNA form, the CDR3 reads TGCGCCAGCAGCCTTTTGGGGGCTGGCGCGGAAGAGACCCAGTACTTC.